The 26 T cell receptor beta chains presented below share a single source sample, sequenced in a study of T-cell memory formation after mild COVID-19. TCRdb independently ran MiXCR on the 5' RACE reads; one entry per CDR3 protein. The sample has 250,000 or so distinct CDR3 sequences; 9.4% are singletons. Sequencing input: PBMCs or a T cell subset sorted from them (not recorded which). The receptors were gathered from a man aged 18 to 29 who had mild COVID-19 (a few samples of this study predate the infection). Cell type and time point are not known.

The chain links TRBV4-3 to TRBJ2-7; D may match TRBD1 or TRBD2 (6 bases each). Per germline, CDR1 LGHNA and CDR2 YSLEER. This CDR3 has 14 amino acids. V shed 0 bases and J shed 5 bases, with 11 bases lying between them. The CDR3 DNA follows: TGCGCCAGCAGCCAAGAGAACAGGGAGGACGAGCAGTACTTC. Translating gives CASSQENREDEQYF.

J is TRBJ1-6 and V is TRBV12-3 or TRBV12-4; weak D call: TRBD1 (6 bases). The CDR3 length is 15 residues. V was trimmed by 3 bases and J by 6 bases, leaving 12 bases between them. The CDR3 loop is CASSLGAGVNSPLHF. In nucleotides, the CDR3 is TGTGCCAGCAGTTTGGGGGCAGGGGTTAATTCACCCCTCCACTTT.

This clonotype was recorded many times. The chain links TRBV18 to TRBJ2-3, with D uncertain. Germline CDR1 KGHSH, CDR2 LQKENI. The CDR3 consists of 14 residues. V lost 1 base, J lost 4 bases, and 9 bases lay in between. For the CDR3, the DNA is TGTGCCAGCTCACCACAAACCAAAGCAGATACGCAGTATTTT. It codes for CASSPQTKADTQYF. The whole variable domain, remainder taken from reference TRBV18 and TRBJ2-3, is NAGVMQNPRHLVRRRGQEARLRCSPMKGHSHVYWYRQLPEEGLKFMVYLQKENIIDESGMPKERFSAEFPKEGPSILRIQQVVRGDSAAYFCASSPQTKADTQYFGPGTRLTVL.

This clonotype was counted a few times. CDR3 amino acids: CASSLISSSYEQYV. The CDR3 DNA is TGTGCCAGCAGTTTGATTTCTAGCTCCTACGAGCAGTACGTC. The J gene is TRBJ2-7, the V gene TRBV28; D remains ambiguous. This CDR3 is built from 14 residues. The germline V and J ends were trimmed by 3 bases and 0 bases, with 9 bases remaining between them. CDR1 and CDR2 (germline): MDHEN, SYDVKM.

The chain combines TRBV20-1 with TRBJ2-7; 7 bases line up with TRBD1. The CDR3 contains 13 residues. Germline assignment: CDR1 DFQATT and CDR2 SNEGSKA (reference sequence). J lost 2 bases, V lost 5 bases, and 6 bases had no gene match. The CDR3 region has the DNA TGCAGTGCTTATCACAGGGGAACCTACGAGCAGTACTTC. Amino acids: CSAYHRGTYEQYF.

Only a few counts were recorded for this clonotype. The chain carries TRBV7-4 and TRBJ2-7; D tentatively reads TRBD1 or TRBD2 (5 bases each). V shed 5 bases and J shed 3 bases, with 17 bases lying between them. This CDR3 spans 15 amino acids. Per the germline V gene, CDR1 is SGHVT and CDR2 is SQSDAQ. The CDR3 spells CASSRDRPGGYEQYV. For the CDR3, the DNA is TGTGCCAGCAGCCGGGACCGCCCTGGGGGCTACGAGCAGTACGTC.

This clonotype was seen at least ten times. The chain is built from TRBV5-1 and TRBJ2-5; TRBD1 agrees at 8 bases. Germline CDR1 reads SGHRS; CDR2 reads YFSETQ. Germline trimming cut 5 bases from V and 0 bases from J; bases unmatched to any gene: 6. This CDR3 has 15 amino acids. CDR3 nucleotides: TGCGCCAGCAGTCGACAGGGGTCGTACCAAGAGACCCAGTACTTC. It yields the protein CASSRQGSYQETQYF.

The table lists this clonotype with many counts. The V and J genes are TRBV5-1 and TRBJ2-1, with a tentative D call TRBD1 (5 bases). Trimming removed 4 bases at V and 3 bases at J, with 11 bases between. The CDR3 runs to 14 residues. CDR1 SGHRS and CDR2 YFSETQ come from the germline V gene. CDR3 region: CASSVYDSYNEQFF. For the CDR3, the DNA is TGCGCCAGCAGCGTCTACGACAGCTACAATGAGCAGTTCTTC.

This CDR3 is CASSDMDGWGEQYV. The CDR3 nucleotides are TGTGCCAGCTCAGATATGGACGGATGGGGCGAGCAGTACGTC. The rearrangement uses TRBV18 and TRBJ2-7; D is undetermined. V gave up 5 bases and J gave up 6 bases, with 17 bases separating them. Germline-derived CDR1 and CDR2 are KGHSH and LQKENI. The CDR3 extends over 14 amino acids.

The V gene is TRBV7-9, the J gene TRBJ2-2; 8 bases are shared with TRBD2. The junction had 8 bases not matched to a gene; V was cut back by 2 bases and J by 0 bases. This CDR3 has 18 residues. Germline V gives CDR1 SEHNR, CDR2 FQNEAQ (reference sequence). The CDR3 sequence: CASSLSAGAAPNTGELFF. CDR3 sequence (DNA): TGTGCCAGCAGCTTATCAGCGGGGGCGGCCCCGAACACCGGGGAGCTGTTTTTT.

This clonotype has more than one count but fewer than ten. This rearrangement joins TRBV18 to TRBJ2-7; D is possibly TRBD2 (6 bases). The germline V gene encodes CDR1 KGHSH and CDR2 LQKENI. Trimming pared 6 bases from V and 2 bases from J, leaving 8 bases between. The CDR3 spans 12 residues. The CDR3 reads CASSRGTYEQYF. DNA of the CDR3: TGTGCCAGCTCCCGGGGGACCTACGAGCAGTACTTC.

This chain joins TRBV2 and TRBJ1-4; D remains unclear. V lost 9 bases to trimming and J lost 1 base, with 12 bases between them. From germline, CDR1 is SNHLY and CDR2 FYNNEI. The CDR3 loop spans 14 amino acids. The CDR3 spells CASRWSETNEKLFF. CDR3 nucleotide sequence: TGTGCCAGTCGGTGGAGCGAAACTAATGAAAAACTGTTTTTT. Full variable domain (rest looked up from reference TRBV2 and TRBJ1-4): EPEVTQTPSHQVTQMGQEVILRCVPISNHLYFYWYRQILGQKVEFLVSFYNNEISEKSEIFDDQFSVERPDGSNFTLKIRSTKLEDSAMYFCASRWSETNEKLFFGSGTQLSVL.

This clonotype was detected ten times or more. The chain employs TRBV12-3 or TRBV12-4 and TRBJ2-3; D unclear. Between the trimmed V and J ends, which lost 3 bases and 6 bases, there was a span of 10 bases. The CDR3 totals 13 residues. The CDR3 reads CASSLEQRDTQYF. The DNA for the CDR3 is TGTGCCAGCAGTTTGGAGCAACGGGATACGCAGTATTTT.

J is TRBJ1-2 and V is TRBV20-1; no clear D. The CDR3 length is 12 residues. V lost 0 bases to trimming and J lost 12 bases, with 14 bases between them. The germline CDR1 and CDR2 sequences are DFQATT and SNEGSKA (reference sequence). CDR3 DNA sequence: TGCAGTGCTAGAGATCACCCCCGCGGTAACACCTTC. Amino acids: CSARDHPRGNTF.

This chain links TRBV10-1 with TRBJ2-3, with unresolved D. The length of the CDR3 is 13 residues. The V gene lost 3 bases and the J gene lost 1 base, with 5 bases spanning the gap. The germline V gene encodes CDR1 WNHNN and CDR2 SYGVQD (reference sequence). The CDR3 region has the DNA TGCGCCAGCAGTGATGGCCGCACAGATACGCAGTATTTT. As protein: CASSDGRTDTQYF.

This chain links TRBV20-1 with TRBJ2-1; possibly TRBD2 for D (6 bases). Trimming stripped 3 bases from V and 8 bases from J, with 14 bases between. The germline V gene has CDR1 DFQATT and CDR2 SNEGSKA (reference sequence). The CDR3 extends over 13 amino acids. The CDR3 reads CSARGRRVHEQFF. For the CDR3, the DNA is TGCAGTGCTAGGGGTAGGAGGGTCCATGAGCAGTTCTTC.

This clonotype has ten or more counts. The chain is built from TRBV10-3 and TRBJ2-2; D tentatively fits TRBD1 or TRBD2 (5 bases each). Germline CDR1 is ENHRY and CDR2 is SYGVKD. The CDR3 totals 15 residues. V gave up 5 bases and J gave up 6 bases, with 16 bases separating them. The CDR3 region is CAISSGTEHAGELFF. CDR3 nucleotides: TGTGCCATCAGTTCCGGGACCGAGCACGCCGGGGAGCTGTTTTTT.

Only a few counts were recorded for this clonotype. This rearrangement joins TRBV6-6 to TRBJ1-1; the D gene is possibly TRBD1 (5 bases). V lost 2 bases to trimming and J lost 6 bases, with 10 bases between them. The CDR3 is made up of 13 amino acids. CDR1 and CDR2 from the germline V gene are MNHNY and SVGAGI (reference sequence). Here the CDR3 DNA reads TGTGCCAGCAGTTACGGCCAGGGAGCTGAAGCTTTCTTT. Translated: CASSYGQGAEAFF.

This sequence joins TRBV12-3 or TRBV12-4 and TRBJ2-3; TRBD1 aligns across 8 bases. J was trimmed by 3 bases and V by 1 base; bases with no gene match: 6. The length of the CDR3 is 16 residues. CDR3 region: CASSLGDRIRTDTQYF. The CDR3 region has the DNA TGTGCCAGCAGTTTAGGGGACAGGATACGGACAGATACGCAGTATTTT.

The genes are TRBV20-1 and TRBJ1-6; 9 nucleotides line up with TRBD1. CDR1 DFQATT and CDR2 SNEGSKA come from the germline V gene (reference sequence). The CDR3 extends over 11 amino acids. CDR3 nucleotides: TGCAGGGGACAGGGTGATTCACCCCTCCACTTT. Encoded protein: CRGQGDSPLHF.

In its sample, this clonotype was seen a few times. The CDR3, as DNA: TGTGCCAGCTCACCAATCCCCCCAGAGACCCAGTACTTC. Its protein is CASSPIPPETQYF. The chain recombines TRBV18 with TRBJ2-5; no reliable D call. The CDR3 has 13 amino acids. Trimming took off 2 bases at V and 4 bases at J, with 8 bases between the two ends. CDR1 and CDR2 from the germline V gene are KGHSH and LQKENI.

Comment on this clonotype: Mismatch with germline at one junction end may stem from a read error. CDR3 sequence reads: CASSLKRGAALWF. As DNA, the CDR3 is TGTGCCAGCAGTTTAAAACGGGGGGCGGCTCTTTGGTTC. The chain links TRBV27 to TRBJ2-7, with D possibly TRBD2 on 7 matching bases. CDR3 size: 13 residues. CDR1 is MNHEY, CDR2 SMNVEV, per germline (reference sequence).

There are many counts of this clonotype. In nucleotides, the CDR3 is TGTGCCAGCAGCTTGGTCAGGAGCTATGAAGCTTTCTTT. It is translated as CASSLVRSYEAFF. This chain connects TRBV5-5 to TRBJ1-1, with D hard to call. The CDR3 has 13 residues. Germline V gene data show CDR1 as SGHKS and CDR2 as YYEKEE (reference sequence). V was trimmed by 0 bases and J by 7 bases, leaving 10 bases between them. Based on the CDR3 plus reference TRBV5-5 and TRBJ1-1, the full variable domain is DAGVTQSPTHLIKTRGQQVTLRCSPISGHKSVSWYQQVLGQGPQFIFQYYEKEERGRGNFPDRFSARQFPNYSSELNVNALLLGDSALYLCASSLVRSYEAFFGQGTRLTVV.

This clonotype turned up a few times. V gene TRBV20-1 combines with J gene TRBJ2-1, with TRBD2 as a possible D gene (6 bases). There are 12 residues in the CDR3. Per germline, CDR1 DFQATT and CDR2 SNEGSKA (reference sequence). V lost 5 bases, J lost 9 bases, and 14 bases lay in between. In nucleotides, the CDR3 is TGCAGTGCTCCCGGGACTGCCCTTGAGCAGTTCTTC. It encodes CSAPGTALEQFF.

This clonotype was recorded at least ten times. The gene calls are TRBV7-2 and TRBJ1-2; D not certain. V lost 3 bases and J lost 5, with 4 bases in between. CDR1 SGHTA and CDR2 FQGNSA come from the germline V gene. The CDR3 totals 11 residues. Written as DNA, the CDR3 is TGTGCCAGCAGCTTTCAGTATGGCTACACCTTC. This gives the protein CASSFQYGYTF.

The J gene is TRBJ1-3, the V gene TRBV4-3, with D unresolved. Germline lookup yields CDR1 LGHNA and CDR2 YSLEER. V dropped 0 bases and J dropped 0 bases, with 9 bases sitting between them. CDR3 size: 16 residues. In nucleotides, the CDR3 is TGCGCCAGCAGCCAAGATTTCCAGAGCTCTGGAAACACCATATATTTT. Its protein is CASSQDFQSSGNTIYF.